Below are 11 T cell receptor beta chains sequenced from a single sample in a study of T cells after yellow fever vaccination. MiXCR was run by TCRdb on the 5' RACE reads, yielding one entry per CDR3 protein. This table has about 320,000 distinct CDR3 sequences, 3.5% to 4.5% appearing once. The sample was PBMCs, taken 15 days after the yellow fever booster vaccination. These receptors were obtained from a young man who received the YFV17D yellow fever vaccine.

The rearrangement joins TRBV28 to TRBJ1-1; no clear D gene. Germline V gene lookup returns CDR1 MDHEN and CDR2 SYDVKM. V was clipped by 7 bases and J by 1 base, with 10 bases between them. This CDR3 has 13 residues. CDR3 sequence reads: CASIYGANTEAFF. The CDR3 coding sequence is TGTGCCAGCATTTACGGAGCGAACACTGAAGCTTTCTTT.

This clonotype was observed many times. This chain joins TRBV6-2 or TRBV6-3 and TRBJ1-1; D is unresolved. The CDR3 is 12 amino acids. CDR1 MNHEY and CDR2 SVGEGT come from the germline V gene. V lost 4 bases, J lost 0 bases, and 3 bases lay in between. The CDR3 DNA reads TGTGCCAGCAGTTGGATGAACACTGAAGCTTTCTTT. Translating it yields CASSWMNTEAFF.

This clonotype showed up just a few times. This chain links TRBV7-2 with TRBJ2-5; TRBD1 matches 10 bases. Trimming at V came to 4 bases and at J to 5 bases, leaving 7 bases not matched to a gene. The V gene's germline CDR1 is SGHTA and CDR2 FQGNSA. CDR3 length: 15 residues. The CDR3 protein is CASSSNGGQGETQYF. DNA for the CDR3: TGTGCCAGCAGCTCGAATGGGGGACAGGGGGAGACCCAGTACTTC.

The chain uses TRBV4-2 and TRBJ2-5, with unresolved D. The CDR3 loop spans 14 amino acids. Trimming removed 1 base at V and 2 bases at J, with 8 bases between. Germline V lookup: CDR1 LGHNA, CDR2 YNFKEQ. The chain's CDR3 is CASSQVRAQETQYF. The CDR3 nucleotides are TGTGCCAGCAGCCAAGTAAGGGCACAAGAGACCCAGTACTTC.

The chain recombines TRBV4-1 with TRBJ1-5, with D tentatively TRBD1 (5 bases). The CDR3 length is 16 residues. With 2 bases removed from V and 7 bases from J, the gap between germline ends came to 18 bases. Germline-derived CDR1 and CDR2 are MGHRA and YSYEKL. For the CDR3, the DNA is TGCGCCAGCAGCCAAAACAGGATAACTTCATGGCAGCCCCAGCATTTT. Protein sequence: CASSQNRITSWQPQHF.

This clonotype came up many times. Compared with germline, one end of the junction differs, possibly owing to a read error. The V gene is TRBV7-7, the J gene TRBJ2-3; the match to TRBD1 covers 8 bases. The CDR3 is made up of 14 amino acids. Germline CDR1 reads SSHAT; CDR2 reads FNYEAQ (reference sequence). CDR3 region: CASSPDRGGDTQYF. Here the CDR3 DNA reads TGTGCTAGCAGCCCCGACAGGGGTGGAGATACGCAGTATTTT.

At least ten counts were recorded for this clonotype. The chain's CDR3 is CASSLAVPRSKETQYF. The CDR3 DNA sequence: TGCGCCAGCAGCTTGGCCGTGCCTAGAAGTAAGGAGACCCAGTACTTC. This chain connects TRBV5-1 to TRBJ2-5; D remains ambiguous. The CDR3 consists of 16 residues. Looked up from germline, CDR1 is SGHRS and CDR2 is YFSETQ. Trimming shortened V by 0 bases and J by 5 bases, and 17 bases separated the two germline ends.

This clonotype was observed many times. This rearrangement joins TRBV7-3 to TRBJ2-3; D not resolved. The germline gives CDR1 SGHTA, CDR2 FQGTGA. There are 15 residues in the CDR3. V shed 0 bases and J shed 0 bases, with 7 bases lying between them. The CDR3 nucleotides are TGTGCCAGCAGCTTAACGGCTAGTAGCACAGATACGCAGTATTTT. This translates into CASSLTASSTDTQYF.

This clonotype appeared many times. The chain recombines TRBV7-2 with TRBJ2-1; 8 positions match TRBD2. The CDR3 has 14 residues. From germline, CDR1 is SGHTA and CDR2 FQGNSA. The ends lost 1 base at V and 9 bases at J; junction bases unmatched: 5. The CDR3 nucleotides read TGTGCCAGCAGCTTAGGGGCGGGGGGTAGTGAGCAGTTCTTC. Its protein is CASSLGAGGSEQFF.

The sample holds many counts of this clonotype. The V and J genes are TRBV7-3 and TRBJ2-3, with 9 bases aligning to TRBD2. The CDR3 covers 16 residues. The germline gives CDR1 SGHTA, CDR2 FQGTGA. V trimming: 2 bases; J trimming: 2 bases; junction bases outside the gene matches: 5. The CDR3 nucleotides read TGTGCCAGCAGCTTAGGTGCTAGCGGGGACACAGATACGCAGTATTTT. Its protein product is CASSLGASGDTDTQYF.

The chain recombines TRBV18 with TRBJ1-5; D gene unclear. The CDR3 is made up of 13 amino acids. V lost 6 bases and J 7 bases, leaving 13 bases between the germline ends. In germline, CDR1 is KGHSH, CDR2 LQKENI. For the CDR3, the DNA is TGTGCCAGCTCCCCGCGGGATCTACAGCCCCAGCATTTT. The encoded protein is CASSPRDLQPQHF. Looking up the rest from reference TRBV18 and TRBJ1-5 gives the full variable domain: NAGVMQNPRHLVRRRGQEARLRCSPMKGHSHVYWYRQLPEEGLKFMVYLQKENIIDESGMPKERFSAEFPKEGPSILRIQQVVRGDSAAYFCASSPRDLQPQHFGDGTRLSIL.